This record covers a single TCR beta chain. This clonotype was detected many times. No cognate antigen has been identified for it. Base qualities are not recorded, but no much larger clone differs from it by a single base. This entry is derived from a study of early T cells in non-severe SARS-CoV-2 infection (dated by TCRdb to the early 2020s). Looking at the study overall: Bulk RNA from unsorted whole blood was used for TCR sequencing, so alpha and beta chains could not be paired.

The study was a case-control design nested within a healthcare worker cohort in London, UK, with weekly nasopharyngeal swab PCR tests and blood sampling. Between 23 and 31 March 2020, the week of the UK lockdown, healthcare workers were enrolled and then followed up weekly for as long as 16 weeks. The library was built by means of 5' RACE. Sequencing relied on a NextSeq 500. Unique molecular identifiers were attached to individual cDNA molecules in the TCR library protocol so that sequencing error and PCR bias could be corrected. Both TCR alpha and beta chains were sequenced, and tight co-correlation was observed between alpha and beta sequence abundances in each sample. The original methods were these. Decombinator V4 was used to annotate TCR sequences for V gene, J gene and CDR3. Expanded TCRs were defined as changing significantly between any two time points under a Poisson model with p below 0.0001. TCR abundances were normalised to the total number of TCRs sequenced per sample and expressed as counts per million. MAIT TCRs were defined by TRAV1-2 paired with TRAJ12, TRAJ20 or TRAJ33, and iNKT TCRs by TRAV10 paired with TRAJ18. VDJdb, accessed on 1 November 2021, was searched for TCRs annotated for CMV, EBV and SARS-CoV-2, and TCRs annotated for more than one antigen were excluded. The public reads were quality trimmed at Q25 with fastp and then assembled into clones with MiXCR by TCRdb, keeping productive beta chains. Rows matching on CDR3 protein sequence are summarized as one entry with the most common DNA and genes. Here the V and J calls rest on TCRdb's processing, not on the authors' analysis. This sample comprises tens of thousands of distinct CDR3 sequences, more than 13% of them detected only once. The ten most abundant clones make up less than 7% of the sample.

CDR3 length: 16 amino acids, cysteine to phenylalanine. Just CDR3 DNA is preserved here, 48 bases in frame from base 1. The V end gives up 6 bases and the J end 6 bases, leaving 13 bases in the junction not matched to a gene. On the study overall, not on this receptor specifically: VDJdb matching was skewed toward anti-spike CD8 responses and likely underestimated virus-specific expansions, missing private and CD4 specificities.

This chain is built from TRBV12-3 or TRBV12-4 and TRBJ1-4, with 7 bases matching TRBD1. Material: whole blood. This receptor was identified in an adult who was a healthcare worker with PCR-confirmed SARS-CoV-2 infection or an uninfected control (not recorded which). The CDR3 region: CASRAPAGQGDEKLFF. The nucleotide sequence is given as TGTGCCAGCAGGGCTCCGGCGGGTCAGGGGGATGAAAAACTGTTTTTT.